What follows are 28 T cell receptor beta chains derived from one specimen sequenced in a study of neoadjuvant anti-PD-1 for oral cavity cancer. The method was immunoSEQ multiplex PCR; TCRdb's version includes in-frame clones alone and lacks a portion of them. The sample consists of fewer than 15,000 clones, approximately 67% of them appearing once. This specimen consisted of PBMCs, obtained before nivolumab (anti-PD-1) treatment. Every receptor here comes from a person aged 40-85 years with oral cavity squamous cell carcinoma.

V usage is TRBV4-2 and J usage is TRBJ1-2, with TRBD1 matching over 7 bases. Per the germline V gene, CDR1 is LGHNA and CDR2 is YNFKEQ. J was trimmed by 5 bases and V by 0 bases; bases with no gene match: 9. This CDR3 is 16 amino acids long. The CDR3 reads CASSQDQSGTDYGYTF. CDR3 bases: TGTGCCAGCAGCCAAGATCAATCCGGGACAGATTATGGCTACACCTTC.

The chain recombines TRBV19 with TRBJ1-3; the D gene is possibly TRBD1 (5 bases). Per the germline V gene, CDR1 is LNHDA and CDR2 is SQIVND (reference sequence). CDR3 length: 15 residues. The V gene lost 8 bases and the J gene lost 0 bases, with 14 bases spanning the gap. The CDR3 region has the DNA TGTGCCAGTTCATCGGGACGGATCTCTGGAAACACCATATATTTT. It is translated as CASSSGRISGNTIYF.

This chain uses TRBV10-3 with TRBJ2-7; D is possibly TRBD1 or TRBD2 (5 bases each). Deletions cut 6 bases from V and 6 bases from J, with 12 bases between. This CDR3 region has 12 residues. CDR1 and CDR2 (germline): ENHRY, SYGVKD. CDR3 sequence reads: CAISPGRSEQYF. The CDR3 coding sequence is TGTGCCATCAGCCCGGGACGCTCCGAGCAGTACTTC.

The CDR3 region has the DNA TGTGCCAGCACCCTCAACCTAAAATACGAGCAGTACTTC. Its protein product is CASTLNLKYEQYF. The rearrangement joins TRBV11-2 to TRBJ2-7; no clear D. CDR1 is SGHAT and CDR2 is FQNNGV in the germline V gene. The CDR3 runs 13 residues. Trimming removed 7 bases at V and 4 bases at J, with 14 bases between.

V and J are TRBV11-2 and TRBJ1-2, with a possible D match to TRBD1 (5 bases). The germline V gene encodes CDR1 SGHAT and CDR2 FQNNGV. There are 16 residues in the CDR3. V lost 1 base to trimming and J lost 1 base, with 13 bases between them. The CDR3 here is CASSLGGGHFNYGYTF. Here the CDR3 DNA reads TGTGCCAGCAGCTTAGGAGGAGGACATTTTAACTATGGCTACACCTTC.

The V call is TRBV14, the J call TRBJ2-1; 9 bases agree with TRBD2. The CDR3 sequence is 16 residues long. The V gene's germline CDR1 is SGHDN and CDR2 FVKESK. Germline trimming cut 6 bases from V and 5 bases from J; bases unmatched to any gene: 11. The CDR3 DNA reads TGTGCCAGCAGTCAAAGGGGGACTAGCAGTAACAATGAGCAGTTCTTC. This gives the protein CASSQRGTSSNNEQFF.

The V gene is TRBV18, the J gene TRBJ1-1; D ambiguous. CDR3 length: 14 residues. Germline V gene data show CDR1 as KGHSH and CDR2 as LQKENI. V was clipped by 4 bases and J by 4 bases, with 13 bases between them. The CDR3 is CASSQRVDGTEAFF. CDR3 sequence (DNA): TGTGCCAGCTCACAGAGGGTTGACGGCACTGAAGCTTTCTTT.

The rearrangement joins TRBV5-1 to TRBJ2-7; D not resolved. Germline V gene sequence: CDR1 SGHRS, CDR2 YFSETQ. Trimming stripped 1 base from V and 2 bases from J, with 10 bases between. The CDR3 has 14 residues. Written as DNA, the CDR3 is TGCGCCAGCAGCTTGCCGGACGTCGCCTACGAGCAGTACTTC. Encoded protein: CASSLPDVAYEQYF.

The CDR3: CASSPGPYSYEQYF. CDR3 DNA sequence: TGTGCCAGCTCACCAGGACCTTACTCCTACGAGCAGTACTTC. The genes are TRBV18 and TRBJ2-7; D ambiguous. CDR3 length: 14 amino acids. CDR1 is KGHSH and CDR2 is LQKENI in the germline V gene. V was pared by 2 bases and J by 0 bases, with 8 bases between. The full variable domain, in which reference TRBV18 and TRBJ2-7 provide the parts outside the CDR3, is NAGVMQNPRHLVRRRGQEARLRCSPMKGHSHVYWYRQLPEEGLKFMVYLQKENIIDESGMPKERFSAEFPKEGPSILRIQQVVRGDSAAYFCASSPGPYSYEQYFGPGTRLTVT.

The chain has TRBV28 and TRBJ2-3; TRBD1 aligns across 10 bases. Trimming cost V 2 bases and J 0 bases; bases outside gene matches: 5. This CDR3 contains 17 residues. Germline V gene lookup returns CDR1 MDHEN and CDR2 SYDVKM. CDR3 DNA sequence: TGTGCCAGCAGTTTAATTGGGACAGGGGCTAGCACAGATACGCAGTATTTT. Amino acid sequence: CASSLIGTGASTDTQYF.

The gene calls are TRBV7-8 and TRBJ1-5; 11 bases map to TRBD1. This CDR3 region has 14 residues. J was trimmed by 7 bases and V by 5 bases; bases with no gene match: 4. The germline CDR1 and CDR2 sequences are SGHVS and FQNEAQ. For the CDR3, the DNA is TGTGCCAGCAGCCGGGGACAGGGGGACCAGCCCCAGCATTTT. Its translation: CASSRGQGDQPQHF.

The J gene is TRBJ2-1, the V gene TRBV9; TRBD2 agrees at 8 bases. J gave up 7 bases and V 1 base, and 16 bases lay outside the gene matches. There are 18 residues in the CDR3. The germline CDR1 and CDR2 sequences are SGDLS and YYNGEE. The CDR3, as DNA: TGTGCCAGCAGCGTAAAGGACGGGGGGGCCATGGAGAGAAATGAGCAGTTCTTC. Amino acids: CASSVKDGGAMERNEQFF.

The chain recombines TRBV2 with TRBJ1-1; 7 bases are a match to TRBD1. This CDR3 has 14 residues. Germline CDR1 and CDR2: SNHLY and FYNNEI. V lost 7 bases and J lost 1; bases outside the gene matches: 6. CDR3 sequence: CASTRQGPNTEAFF. The CDR3 DNA reads TGTGCCAGCACCAGACAGGGCCCGAACACTGAAGCTTTCTTT.

The rearrangement links TRBV7-9 to TRBJ1-1, with 7 nucleotides matching TRBD1. The junction had 4 bases not matched to a gene; V was cut back by 2 bases and J by 7 bases. This CDR3 is 13 amino acids long. CDR1 and CDR2 from the germline V gene are SEHNR and FQNEAQ (reference sequence). The CDR3 DNA reads as TGTGCCAGCAGCTTAACGACAGGGAGTGAAGCTTTCTTT. This gives the protein CASSLTTGSEAFF.

The table lists this clone with a few counts. The gene calls are TRBV27 and TRBJ2-4; D possibly matches TRBD1 or TRBD2 (5 bases each). V lost 5 bases and J 3 bases, leaving 14 bases between the germline ends. The CDR3 length is 15 residues. Per the germline V gene, CDR1 is MNHEY and CDR2 is SMNVEV (reference sequence). This CDR3 is CASSPQGVGKNIQYF. In DNA form, the CDR3 reads TGTGCCAGCAGTCCCCAGGGAGTGGGCAAAAACATTCAGTACTTC.

The chain employs TRBV7-2 and TRBJ1-1; D ambiguous. The CDR3 length is 13 residues. CDR1 and CDR2 from the germline V gene are SGHTA and FQGNSA. The germline V and J ends were trimmed by 0 bases and 10 bases, with 12 bases remaining between them. CDR3 sequence (DNA): TGTGCCAGCAGCTTAGCGGACGGGGTCTCAGCTTTCTTT. Amino acid sequence: CASSLADGVSAFF. Complete variable domain (other parts from reference TRBV7-2 and TRBJ1-1): GAGVSQSPSNKVTEKGKDVELRCDPISGHTALYWYRQSLGQGLEFLIYFQGNSAPDKSGLPSDRFSAERTGGSVSTLTIQRTQQEDSAVYLCASSLADGVSAFFGQGTRLTVV.

The chain employs TRBV29-1 and TRBJ2-7; unclear D gene. V dropped 8 bases and J dropped 3 bases, with 14 bases sitting between them. Germline loops: CDR1 SQVTM, CDR2 ANQGSEA. The CDR3 covers 12 residues. CDR3 nucleotides: TGCAGCATTCGCTGGGGTGACTACGAGCAGTACTTC. It yields the protein CSIRWGDYEQYF.

The sample holds one count of this clone. The chain combines TRBV11-2 with TRBJ1-1, with D unresolved. Trimming stripped 0 bases from V and 1 base from J, with 12 bases between. The CDR3 has 16 amino acids. Germline-derived CDR1 and CDR2 are SGHAT and FQNNGV. In DNA, the CDR3 is TGTGCCAGCAGCTTAGATTGGGGTAATAAGAACACTGAAGCTTTCTTT. This encodes CASSLDWGNKNTEAFF.

This clone has only a few counts. The chain has TRBV7-3 and TRBJ2-1; D may be TRBD2 (5 bases). The V end lost 5 bases, the J end lost 0 bases, and 14 bases lay between the germline ends. CDR1 SGHTA and CDR2 FQGTGA come from the germline V gene. The CDR3 is 16 amino acids. The CDR3 reads CASSPSAVLSYNEQFF. CDR3 DNA: TGTGCCAGCAGCCCTTCAGCGGTCCTCTCCTACAATGAGCAGTTCTTC.

The chain couples TRBV4-2 to TRBJ2-5, with D possibly being TRBD2 (6 bases). This CDR3 contains 14 residues. Looked up from germline, CDR1 is LGHNA and CDR2 is YNFKEQ. V was trimmed by 3 bases and J by 3 bases, leaving 11 bases between them. DNA for the CDR3: TGTGCCAGCAGCCAGAGCGCGGGGAAAGAGACCCAGTACTTC. Its translation: CASSQSAGKETQYF.

V gene TRBV10-2 combines with J gene TRBJ2-2; TRBD2 aligns across 8 bases. This CDR3 is built from 15 residues. Germline CDR1 and CDR2: WSHSY and SAAADI. Trimming at V came to 5 bases and at J to 5 bases, leaving 7 bases not matched to a gene. In nucleotides, the CDR3 is TGCGCCAGCAGTTTCAGCGGGAGTTCGACCGGGGAGCTGTTTTTT. Translated, it gives CASSFSGSSTGELFF.

This rearrangement joins TRBV11-2 to TRBJ1-1, with no clear D. Germline CDR1 is SGHAT and CDR2 is FQNNGV. The V and J ends lost 2 bases and 10 bases respectively, with 8 bases between them. The CDR3 loop spans 11 amino acids. This CDR3 reads CASSLFLGAFF. For the CDR3, the DNA is TGTGCCAGCAGCTTATTTCTTGGAGCTTTCTTT.

This clone was seen a handful of times. This chain links TRBV7-9 with TRBJ1-1; no clear D gene. CDR3 length equals 13 residues. Trimming removed 5 bases at V and 0 bases at J, with 7 bases between. The germline gives CDR1 SEHNR, CDR2 FQNEAQ (reference sequence). The CDR3 loop is CASSPFMNTEAFF. CDR3 nucleotide sequence: TGTGCCAGCAGCCCCTTTATGAACACTGAAGCTTTCTTT.

The chain couples TRBV9 to TRBJ1-1, with D perhaps matching TRBD1 (5 bases). Germline assignment: CDR1 SGDLS and CDR2 YYNGEE. Between the trimmed V and J ends, which lost 4 bases and 4 bases, there was a span of 11 bases. CDR3 length: 13 residues. In nucleotides, the CDR3 is TGTGCCAGCAGCAACTGGGGCGCCACTGAAGCTTTCTTT. Amino acid sequence: CASSNWGATEAFF.

The rearrangement links TRBV21-1 to TRBJ1-1. TRBV21-1 counts as a pseudogene. This CDR3 comprises 13 residues. The CDR3 reads CASLQGGDTEAFF. For the CDR3, the DNA is TGTGCCAGCCTCCAAGGAGGGGACACTGAAGCTTTCTTT.

This clone was detected only a few times. The rearrangement links TRBV30 to TRBJ1-5, with 10 positions matching TRBD1. Germline CDR1 is GTSNPN and CDR2 is SVGIG (reference sequence). The junction had 11 bases not matched to a gene; V was cut back by 5 bases and J by 10 bases. CDR3 length equals 14 residues. The CDR3 DNA follows: TGTGCCTGGGACCGGGACAGGGGTACAGGTCCCCAGCATTTT. Encoded protein: CAWDRDRGTGPQHF.

The rearrangement links TRBV27 to TRBJ1-1, with a weak D call TRBD1 (5 bases). The CDR3 covers 11 residues. Germline CDR1 is MNHEY and CDR2 is SMNVEV (reference sequence). V was pared by 5 bases and J by 5 bases, with 6 bases between. As DNA, the CDR3 is TGTGCCAGCAGTAAGGGGACTGAAGCTTTCTTT. It yields the protein CASSKGTEAFF.

The chain joins TRBV5-6 to TRBJ1-3; the D is unclear. The CDR3 extends over 16 amino acids. From germline, CDR1 is SGHDT and CDR2 YYEEEE. Trimming left V 0 bases short and J 0 bases short, with 10 bases between. In DNA form, the CDR3 reads TGTGCCAGCAGCTTGGACATGGGGTACTCTGGAAACACCATATATTTT. Its protein product is CASSLDMGYSGNTIYF. Filled out from reference TRBV5-6 and TRBJ1-3, the complete variable domain reads DAGVTQSPTHLIKTRGQQVTLRCSPKSGHDTVSWYQQALGQGPQFIFQYYEEEERQRGNFPDRFSGHQFPNYSSELNVNALLLGDSALYLCASSLDMGYSGNTIYFGEGSWLTVV.